Given below is one T cell receptor beta chain in context. The table came from immunoSEQ multiplex PCR; TCRdb's copy has only in-frame clones and leaves some out. The sample lists approximately 14,000 clones, roughly three quarters occurring once. V was pared by 5 bases and J by 4 bases, with 7 bases of the junction left unmatched. Germline V lookup: CDR1 SEHNR, CDR2 FQNEAQ (reference sequence). CDR3 length: 14 residues. These data originate in a study of technical replicates of blood from a few donors. The TCR was taken from a human donor in good health. The specimen was PBMCs. This chain uses TRBV7-9 with TRBJ2-5; TRBD2 matches at 7 bases. CDR3: CASSTLPGGETQYF. The DNA of the CDR3 is TGTGCCAGCAGCACCCTGCCGGGGGGAGAGACCCAGTACTTC.